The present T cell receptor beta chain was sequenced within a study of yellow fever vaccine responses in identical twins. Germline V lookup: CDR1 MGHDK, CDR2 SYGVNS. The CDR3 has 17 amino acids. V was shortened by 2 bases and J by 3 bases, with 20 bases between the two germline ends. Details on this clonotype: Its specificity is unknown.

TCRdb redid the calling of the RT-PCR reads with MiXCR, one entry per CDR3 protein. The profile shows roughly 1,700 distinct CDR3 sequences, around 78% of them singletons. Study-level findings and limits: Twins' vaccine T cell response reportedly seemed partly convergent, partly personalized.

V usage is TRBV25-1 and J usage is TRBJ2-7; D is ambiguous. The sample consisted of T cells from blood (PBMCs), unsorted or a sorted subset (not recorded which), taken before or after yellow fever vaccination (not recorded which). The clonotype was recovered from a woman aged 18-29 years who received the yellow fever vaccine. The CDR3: CASSEGQTLGVFYEQYF. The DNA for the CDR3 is TGTGCCAGCAGTGAAGGGCAGACCTTAGGTGTCTTCTACGAGCAGTACTTC.